The clone carrying this TCR beta chain was detected only a few times. The antigen is not known. These data originate in a study of T cells in Graves' hyperthyroidism and ophthalmopathy. Amplification of TCR beta CDR3 regions used RNA as the template. With the HTBI primer set, the TCR CDR3 went through a first round of RT-PCR. TCRdb reanalysed the multiplex PCR reads using MiXCR and keeps one entry per CDR3 protein. This sample has 500,000 to 600,000 distinct CDR3 sequences, with about 20% found just once. It was 10 ml of fresh peripheral blood that supplied the PBMCs. The CDR3 runs 13 residues. Trimming cost V 7 bases and J 5 bases; bases outside gene matches: 4. Germline V gene data show CDR1 as SGHRS and CDR2 as YFSETQ. The study, taken as a whole, reports: Most clonotypes expanded in thyroid above 0.001 were likewise present in blood.

Sequences were obtained from blood. The chain links TRBV5-1 to TRBJ2-1; 9 bases match TRBD1. The receptor comes from a man between 40 and 49 years old with Graves' ophthalmopathy. The CDR3 sequence: CASGTGTHNEQFF. The CDR3 DNA follows: TGCGCCAGCGGGACAGGGACCCACAATGAGCAGTTCTTC.